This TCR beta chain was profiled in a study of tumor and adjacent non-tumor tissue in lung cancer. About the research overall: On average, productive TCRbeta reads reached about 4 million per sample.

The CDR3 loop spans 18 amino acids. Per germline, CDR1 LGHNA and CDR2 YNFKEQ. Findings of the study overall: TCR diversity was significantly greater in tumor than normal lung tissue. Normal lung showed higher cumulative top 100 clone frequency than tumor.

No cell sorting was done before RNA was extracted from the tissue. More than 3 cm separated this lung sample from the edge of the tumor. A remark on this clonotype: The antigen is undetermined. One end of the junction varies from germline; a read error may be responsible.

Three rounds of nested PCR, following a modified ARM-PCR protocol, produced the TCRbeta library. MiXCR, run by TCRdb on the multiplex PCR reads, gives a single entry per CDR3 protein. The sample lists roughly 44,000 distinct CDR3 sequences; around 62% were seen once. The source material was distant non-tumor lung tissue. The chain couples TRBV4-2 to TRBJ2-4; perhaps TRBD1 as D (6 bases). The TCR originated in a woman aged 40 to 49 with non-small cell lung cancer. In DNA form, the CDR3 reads TGTGCCAGCAGTCCATCATGGACAGATAGGGAAGCCAAAAACATTCATTACTTC. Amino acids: CASSPSWTDREAKNIHYF.